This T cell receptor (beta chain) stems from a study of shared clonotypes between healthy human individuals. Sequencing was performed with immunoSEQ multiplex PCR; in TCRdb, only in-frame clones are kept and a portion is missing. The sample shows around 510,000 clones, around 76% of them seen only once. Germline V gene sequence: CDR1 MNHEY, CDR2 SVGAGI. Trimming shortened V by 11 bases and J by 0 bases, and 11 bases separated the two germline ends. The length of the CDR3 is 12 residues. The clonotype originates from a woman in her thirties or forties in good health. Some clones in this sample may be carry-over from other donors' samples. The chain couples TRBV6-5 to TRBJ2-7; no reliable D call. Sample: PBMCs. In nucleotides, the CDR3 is TGTGCCGCAGTTGGGGACTCCTACGAGCAGTACTTC. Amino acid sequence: CAAVGDSYEQYF.